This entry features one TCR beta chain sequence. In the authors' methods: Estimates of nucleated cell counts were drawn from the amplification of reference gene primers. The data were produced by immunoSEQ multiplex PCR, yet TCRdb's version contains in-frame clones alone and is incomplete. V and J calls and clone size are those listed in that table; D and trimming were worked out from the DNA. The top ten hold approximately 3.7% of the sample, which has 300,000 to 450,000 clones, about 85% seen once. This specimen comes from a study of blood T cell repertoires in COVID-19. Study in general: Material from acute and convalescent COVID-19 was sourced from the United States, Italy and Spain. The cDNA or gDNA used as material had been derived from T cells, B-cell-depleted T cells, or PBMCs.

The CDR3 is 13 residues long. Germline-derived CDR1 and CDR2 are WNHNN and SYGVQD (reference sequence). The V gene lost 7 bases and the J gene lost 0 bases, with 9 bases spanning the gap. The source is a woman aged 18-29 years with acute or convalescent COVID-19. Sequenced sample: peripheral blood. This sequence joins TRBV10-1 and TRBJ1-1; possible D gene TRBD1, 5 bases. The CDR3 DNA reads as TGCGCCAGCACCGAAGGGGTGAACACTGAAGCTTTCTTT. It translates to CASTEGVNTEAFF.